Each of the 25 T cell receptor beta chains below was sequenced from the same sample in a study of T cells in women clearing cervical HPV infection. Assay used: immunoSEQ multiplex PCR; TCRdb lists only in-frame clones, some missing. The repertoire table contains tens of thousands of clones. Specimen: blood buffy coat. The receptors come from a woman between 18 and 69 years old with a cervical HPV16 infection that either progressed to CIN3+ or cleared (not recorded which).

On this clone itself: From the germline J gene comes the end of the CDR3, since the read stops 3 residues before it. The chain is built from TRBV5-4 and TRBJ2-3, with 10 bases that match TRBD1. J lost 8 bases, V lost 2 bases, and 5 bases had no gene match. This CDR3 contains 14 residues. Per germline, CDR1 SGHNT and CDR2 YYREEE (reference sequence). CDR3 region: CASSFGQGGGTQYF. Partial CDR3 DNA: TGTGCCAGCAGCTTCGGACAGGGGGGGGGTACG.

On this clone itself: The read ends 3 residues shy of where the CDR3 ends; the end is completed using the germline J gene. The chain has TRBV20-1 and TRBJ1-5; 7 positions match TRBD1. Per germline, CDR1 DFQATT and CDR2 SNEGSKA (reference sequence). The V gene end was trimmed by 5 bases and the J gene end by 2 bases; junction bases not matched to a gene: 3. CDR3 length: 13 residues. The covered CDR3 bases are TGCAGTGCTCCCGACAGGGGCAATCAGCCC. Protein sequence: CSAPDRGNQP. Given in full, the CDR3 is CSAPDRGNQPQHF.

Details on this clone: Read coverage stops 3 residues before the CDR3 terminus; the germline J gene supplies the remainder. This sequence joins TRBV18 and TRBJ2-1; no firm D call. Germline V lookup: CDR1 KGHSH, CDR2 LQKENI. This CDR3 is built from 16 residues. The V end lost 3 bases, the J end lost 0 bases, and 12 bases lay between the germline ends. Incomplete CDR3 DNA: TGTGCCAGCTCACCGACTGACCAAGGCTCCTACAATGAG. Amino acid sequence: CASSPTDQGSYNE. The whole CDR3 sequence is CASSPTDQGSYNEQFF.

With regard to this clone: Read coverage stops 3 residues before the CDR3 terminus; the germline J gene supplies the remainder. The V call is TRBV28, the J call TRBJ1-2; 9 bases match TRBD1. There are 15 residues in the CDR3. V trimming: 2 bases; J trimming: 5 bases; junction bases outside the gene matches: 6. Germline V gives CDR1 MDHEN, CDR2 SYDVKM. The part of the CDR3 DNA that was read is TGTGCCAGCAGTTTAGGGACAGGGCCGTTTTATGGC. This sequence encodes CASSLGTGPFYG. The full CDR3 sequence reads CASSLGTGPFYGYTF.

Notes on this clone: The read gets to within 3 residues of the CDR3 end, and the germline J gene fills in the rest. The chain is built from TRBV10-3 and TRBJ2-7; TRBD2 agrees at 13 bases. The length of the CDR3 is 15 residues. CDR1 is ENHRY, CDR2 SYGVKD, per germline. Unmatched junction bases numbered 6, after V lost 4 bases and J lost 6 bases. The CDR3 bases that were read are TGTGCCATCAGTGTTCCGGGACTAGCGGGGAGCGAG. This gives the protein CAISVPGLAGSE. From start to end, the CDR3 is CAISVPGLAGSEQYF.

The CDR3: CASSLALPGQHQGNTEAFF. The DNA read from the CDR3 is TGCGCCAGCAGCTTGGCGTTGCCGGGACAGCACCAGGGGAACACTGAA. The rearrangement uses TRBV5-1 and TRBJ1-1, with 7 bases matching TRBD1. The DNA ends 3 residues before the CDR3 does, and the rest of the CDR3 is filled in from the germline J gene. Trimming cost V 0 bases and J 1 base; bases outside gene matches: 15. This CDR3 is built from 19 residues. CDR1 is SGHRS, CDR2 YFSETQ, per germline.

As regards this clone: The observed sequence ends 3 residues before the CDR3 terminus, with the missing tail filled in from the germline J gene. The chain carries TRBV19 and TRBJ1-2, with TRBD1 matching over 7 bases. Germline V lookup: CDR1 LNHDA, CDR2 SQIVND (reference sequence). This CDR3 has 13 amino acids. CDR3: CASSLTGESGYTF. The CDR3 bases that were read are TGTGCCAGTAGCCTTACAGGGGAGTCCGGC. Drawing the rest from reference TRBV19 and TRBJ1-2, the complete variable domain is DGGITQSPKYLFRKEGQNVTLSCEQNLNHDAMYWYRQDPGQGLRLIYYSQIVNDFQKGDIAEGYSVSREKKESFPLTVTSAQKNPTAFYLCASSLTGESGYTFGSGTRLTVV.

Notes on this clone: The read halts 3 residues ahead of the CDR3 end, with the missing end drawn from the germline J gene. This chain links TRBV11-2 with TRBJ2-3, with D maybe TRBD1 (6 bases). This CDR3 contains 15 residues. Germline CDR1 and CDR2: SGHAT and FQNNGV. Partial CDR3 DNA: TGTGCCAGCAGCGTCAGGTGGGGGCAAGAAGAGACG. It translates to CASSVRWGQEET. The whole CDR3 sequence is CASSVRWGQEETQYF.

A word on this clone: From the germline J gene comes the end of the CDR3, since the read stops 3 residues before it. This rearrangement joins TRBV19 to TRBJ1-4, with D maybe TRBD1 (5 bases). Trimming shortened V by 1 base and J by 7 bases, and 10 bases separated the two germline ends. Per germline, CDR1 LNHDA and CDR2 SQIVND (reference sequence). This CDR3 contains 14 residues. CDR3 amino acids: CASSIAGFFEKLFF. The DNA read from the CDR3 is TGTGCCAGTAGTATAGCAGGGTTTTTTGAAAAA.

In regard to this clone: Read coverage stops 3 residues before the CDR3 terminus; the germline J gene supplies the remainder. V and J are TRBV5-4 and TRBJ2-3, with D perhaps TRBD1 (6 bases). The CDR3 runs 15 residues. V lost 1 base, J lost 3 bases, and 12 bases lay in between. Germline assignment: CDR1 SGHNT and CDR2 YYREEE (reference sequence). The CDR3 bases that were read are TGTGCCAGCAGCTTGCGGGACACAGTTACAGATACG. Protein: CASSLRDTVTDT. The full CDR3 reads CASSLRDTVTDTQYF.

Concerning this clone itself: The sequenced fragment ends 3 residues before the CDR3 boundary, so the rest is inferred from the germline J gene. The chain carries TRBV7-9 and TRBJ1-1; the D gene is possibly TRBD1 (5 bases). The germline CDR1 and CDR2 sequences are SEHNR and FQNEAQ (reference sequence). The CDR3 totals 13 residues. The CDR3 DNA, read in part, is TGTGCCAGCAGCTTGGGGGGGGTGACCCGA. Its translation: CASSLGGVTR. The entire CDR3 protein is CASSLGGVTRAFF.

On this clone: The CDR3 goes on 3 residues after the read ends, and that part is filled in from the germline J gene. V and J are TRBV7-3 and TRBJ1-5; D perhaps matches TRBD1 (6 bases). CDR1 SGHTA and CDR2 FQGTGA come from the germline V gene. V dropped 5 bases and J dropped 5 bases, with 25 bases sitting between them. CDR3 length equals 18 residues. The CDR3 here is CASSPRGRQEVTYQPQHF. The sequenced part of the CDR3 DNA is TGTGCCAGCAGCCCCCGGGGACGACAGGAGGTCACCTATCAGCCC.

Regarding this clone: The sequence runs out 3 residues before the end of the CDR3; the remainder is reconstructed from the germline J gene. The chain has TRBV6-1 and TRBJ1-1; 7 nucleotides align to TRBD1. The CDR3 sequence is 12 residues long. The germline V gene encodes CDR1 MNHNS and CDR2 SASEGT. This CDR3 reads CASSVGGLEAFF. Incomplete CDR3 DNA: TGTGCCAGCAGTGTAGGGGGCCTGGAA.

Points on this clone: The read finishes 3 residues shy of the CDR3 end, and the germline J gene is used to complete it. This chain uses TRBV19 with TRBJ2-1; 7 nucleotides match TRBD2. The V gene end was trimmed by 6 bases and the J gene end by 8 bases; junction bases not matched to a gene: 10. The CDR3 runs to 14 residues. The germline V gene has CDR1 LNHDA and CDR2 SQIVND (reference sequence). CDR3: CASRRTSSRHEQFF. The part of the CDR3 DNA that was read is TGTGCCAGTAGGAGGACTAGTTCCCGCCATGAG.

Points on this clone: The read comes to an end 3 residues before the CDR3 does, leaving the germline J gene to fill in the end. This chain connects TRBV4-2 to TRBJ2-3; 9 bases match TRBD2. The germline CDR1 and CDR2 sequences are LGHNA and YNFKEQ. The CDR3 totals 19 residues. V shed 2 bases and J 2 bases; nucleotides not matched to a gene: 14. The sequenced part of the CDR3 DNA is TGTGCCAGCAGCCAACTTCTGGCTCGCGGGGGGGCCGTCACAGATACG. Translation: CASSQLLARGGAVTDT. The entire CDR3 protein is CASSQLLARGGAVTDTQYF.

About this clone itself: The CDR3 end falls 3 residues outside the read, so it is completed with the germline J gene. The rearrangement joins TRBV6-4 to TRBJ2-6; 9 bases line up with TRBD2. The germline V gene encodes CDR1 MRHNA and CDR2 SNTAGT. V shed 3 bases and J 0 bases; nucleotides not matched to a gene: 0. The CDR3 runs 16 residues. Partial CDR3 DNA: TGTGCCAGCAGTGAGCGGGGGGGCTCTGGGGCCAACGTC. Protein sequence: CASSERGGSGANV. The CDR3 reads in full as CASSERGGSGANVLTF.

Details on this clone: The junction shows a germline mismatch at one end, possibly a read error. The CDR3 DNA, read in part, is TGTGCCAGCAGTGGACAGGGTTTTAGGCGGAACCCCGGGGAG. Its translation: CASSGQGFRRNPGE. Given in full, the CDR3 is CASSGQGFRRNPGELFF. V gene TRBV2 combines with J gene TRBJ2-2; 7 positions match TRBD1. The sequence runs out 3 residues before the end of the CDR3; the remainder is reconstructed from the germline J gene. Per the germline V gene, CDR1 is SNHLY and CDR2 is FYNNEI. The CDR3 has 17 residues. Supplemented by reference TRBV2 and TRBJ2-2, the full variable domain reads EPEVTQTPSHQVTQMGQEVILRCVPISNHLYFYWYRQILGQKVEFLVSFYNNEISEKSEIFDDQFSVERPDGSNFTLKIRSTKLEDSAMYFCASSGQGFRRNPGELFFGEGSRLTVL.

A remark on this clone: Read data end 3 residues before the CDR3 end; the end is taken from the germline J gene. The chain carries TRBV19 and TRBJ1-2, with 7 bases aligning to TRBD1. The germline CDR1 and CDR2 sequences are LNHDA and SQIVND (reference sequence). The length of the CDR3 is 19 residues. CDR3 DNA, as far as it was read: TGTGCCAGTAGTATCTTCACCCCAAGGGGGACAGTGGGACTCTCCGGC. Its translation: CASSIFTPRGTVGLSG. The whole CDR3 sequence is CASSIFTPRGTVGLSGYTF.

On this clone itself: The CDR3 end lies 3 residues beyond the end of the read and is filled in from the germline J gene. This chain uses TRBV12-3 or TRBV12-4 with TRBJ1-1; 8 bases are a match to TRBD1. This CDR3 is 13 amino acids long. CDR3 bases read: TGTGCCAGCAGTCCCAGGGGGCGAGGAGAA. It yields the protein CASSPRGRGE. The full CDR3 reads CASSPRGRGEAFF.

As concerns this clone: The sequence runs out 3 residues before the end of the CDR3; the remainder is reconstructed from the germline J gene. The V call is TRBV7-2, the J call TRBJ2-2, with D unresolved. Looked up from germline, CDR1 is SGHTA and CDR2 is FQGNSA. The CDR3 spans 16 residues. The sequenced CDR3 bases are TGTGCCAGCAGCTTAGCGAAGAGCTCCTATAATTCACCG. It codes for CASSLAKSSYNSP. The full CDR3 is CASSLAKSSYNSPLFF.

Note on this clone: The read ends 3 residues shy of where the CDR3 ends; the end is completed using the germline J gene. V usage is TRBV19 and J usage is TRBJ1-5; D remains ambiguous. The CDR3 sequence is 14 residues long. From germline, CDR1 is LNHDA and CDR2 SQIVND (reference sequence). V gave up 3 bases and J gave up 3 bases, with 9 bases separating them. CDR3 DNA, as far as it was read: TGTGCCAGTAGTATTAGCGGGGACAATCAGCCC. Its protein product is CASSISGDNQP. The CDR3, in full, reads CASSISGDNQPQHF.

As concerns this clone: The read comes to an end 3 residues before the CDR3 does, leaving the germline J gene to fill in the end. The rearrangement links TRBV20-1 to TRBJ1-1; D is unclear. This CDR3 region has 13 residues. Trimming left V 1 base short and J 2 bases short, with 8 bases between. CDR1 is DFQATT, CDR2 SNEGSKA, per germline (reference sequence). The CDR3 DNA, read in part, is TGCAGTGCTAGAGGACACACAAACACTGAA. This codes for CSARGHTNTE. The whole CDR3 protein is CSARGHTNTEAFF.

Concerning this clone: The missing CDR3 end, 3 residues past where the read stops, is filled in from the germline J gene. This chain uses TRBV28 with TRBJ1-6; 7 bases agree with TRBD1. Germline CDR1 reads MDHEN; CDR2 reads SYDVKM. The CDR3 length is 13 residues. V was pared by 7 bases and J by 9 bases, with 6 bases of the junction left unmatched. The CDR3 spells CASKQGWASPLHF. CDR3 DNA (partial): TGTGCCAGCAAACAGGGGTGGGCTTCACCC.

The part of the CDR3 DNA that was read is TGTGCCAGCGTCGGGGGGAGCTCCTATAATTCACCG. This encodes CASVGGSSYNSP. The whole CDR3 is CASVGGSSYNSPLFF. The chain recombines TRBV2 with TRBJ2-2, with 7 bases identical to TRBD2. The CDR3 goes on 3 residues after the read ends, and that part is filled in from the germline J gene. Germline CDR1 and CDR2: SNHLY and FYNNEI. The CDR3 extends over 15 amino acids.

A word on this clone: The read terminates 3 residues before the CDR3 end, so the remaining end is supplied by the germline J gene. The chain is built from TRBV29-1 and TRBJ1-1, with D hard to call. This CDR3 has 14 residues. Germline loops: CDR1 SQVTM, CDR2 ANQGSEA. V was clipped by 5 bases and J by 1 base, with 14 bases between them. The sequenced part of the CDR3 DNA is TGCAGCGTTCGTACGCGGGCCTCGAACACTGAA. Translating it yields CSVRTRASNTE. The full CDR3 reads CSVRTRASNTEAFF.